Listed here are 22 T cell receptor beta chains from one sample, sequenced in a study of early T cells in non-severe SARS-CoV-2 infection. TCRdb redid the calling of the 5' RACE reads with MiXCR, one entry per CDR3 protein. The sample has about 110,000 distinct CDR3 sequences, around an eighth seen once. The specimen was whole blood, collected at baseline. The source is an adult who was a healthcare worker with PCR-confirmed SARS-CoV-2 infection or an uninfected control (not recorded which).

The gene calls are TRBV6-6 and TRBJ1-2; D possibly corresponds to TRBD1 (5 bases). This CDR3 contains 14 residues. The ends were cut back, 5 bases at V and 3 bases at J, with 13 bases in the middle. The V gene's germline CDR1 is MNHNY and CDR2 SVGAGI (reference sequence). CDR3: CASSPRSGHYGYTF. In nucleotides, the CDR3 is TGTGCCAGCAGTCCTCGATCGGGGCACTATGGCTACACCTTC.

The chain combines TRBV12-3 or TRBV12-4 with TRBJ2-7, with D perhaps matching TRBD1 or TRBD2 (5 bases each). The germline V and J ends were trimmed by 4 bases and 1 base, with 14 bases remaining between them. The CDR3 is made up of 15 amino acids. CDR3 nucleotide sequence: TGTGCCAGCAGTTCCCGGGACCAACGATCCTACGAGCAGTACTTC. This encodes CASSSRDQRSYEQYF.

This chain joins TRBV7-3 and TRBJ2-1, with TRBD1 as a possible D gene (6 bases). Trimming shortened V by 4 bases and J by 6 bases, and 19 bases separated the two germline ends. The V gene's germline CDR1 is SGHTA and CDR2 FQGTGA. The CDR3 covers 16 residues. CDR3 amino acids: CASSSTGFSFPNEQFF. The CDR3 coding sequence is TGTGCCAGCAGCTCAACAGGGTTTAGTTTCCCCAATGAGCAGTTCTTC.

Details on this clonotype: Relative to the germline gene, one junction end is altered; a read error may explain this. J is TRBJ2-7 and V is TRBV7-2, with D perhaps being TRBD1 or TRBD2 (6 bases each). Germline V lookup: CDR1 SGHTA, CDR2 FQGNSA. There are 15 residues in the CDR3. CDR3 DNA: TGTGCCAGCAGCTTGAGGACACCCGGGGGCTACGGGCAGTACTTC. Amino acid sequence: CASSLRTPGGYGQYF.

CDR3 DNA: TGTGCCAGCAGTTTCGCTAGCGGGAGACGTACGCAGTATTTT. Amino acids: CASSFASGRRTQYF. This chain joins TRBV28 and TRBJ2-3, with 10 bases fitting TRBD2. With 3 bases clipped from V and 8 bases from J, the junction kept 5 bases outside the gene matches. From germline, CDR1 is MDHEN and CDR2 SYDVKM. CDR3 size: 14 residues.

This clonotype has only a few counts. The junction and the germline gene differ at one end; a read error may be behind it. The chain is built from TRBV7-3 and TRBJ1-1, with 9 bases fitting TRBD1. This CDR3 has 15 residues. Germline assignment: CDR1 SGHTA and CDR2 FQGTGA. The CDR3 bases are TGTGCCAGCAGCTTAAGTGGGACAGGGAACTCTGAAGCTTTCTTT. This codes for CASSLSGTGNSEAFF.

This chain links TRBV27 with TRBJ2-6; TRBD1 or TRBD2 may be the D gene (5 bases each). CDR3 length equals 16 residues. Germline V lookup: CDR1 MNHEY, CDR2 SMNVEV (reference sequence). The V gene lost 6 bases and the J gene lost 4 bases, with 16 bases spanning the gap. CDR3 protein: CASSYKRGFGANVLTF. For the CDR3, the DNA is TGTGCCAGCAGCTATAAACGGGGCTTCGGGGCCAACGTCCTGACTTTC.

V usage is TRBV4-2 and J usage is TRBJ2-1, with a possible D match to TRBD1 (5 bases). CDR1 is LGHNA, CDR2 YNFKEQ, per germline. The CDR3 is 15 residues long. Trimming took off 4 bases at V and 2 bases at J, with 12 bases between the two ends. The CDR3 protein is CASSPSGAPYNEQFF. The CDR3 DNA sequence: TGTGCCAGCAGCCCTTCTGGGGCGCCCTACAATGAGCAGTTCTTC.

CDR3: CASSSFSYNEQFF. CDR3 coding DNA: TGTGCCAGCAGCTCTTTTAGCTACAATGAGCAGTTCTTC. The rearrangement uses TRBV7-3 and TRBJ2-1; D remains ambiguous. The V and J ends lost 4 bases and 3 bases respectively, with 7 bases between them. The CDR3 covers 13 residues. In germline, CDR1 is SGHTA, CDR2 FQGTGA.

This clonotype has at least ten counts. V usage is TRBV20-1 and J usage is TRBJ2-1; 9 bases agree with TRBD1. With V trimmed by 6 bases and J by 7 bases, 10 bases remained unmatched. This CDR3 region has 14 residues. CDR1 and CDR2 (germline): DFQATT, SNEGSKA (reference sequence). The DNA of the CDR3 is TGCAGTGCCGTCGGGGGGACAGGGAGGAATGAGCAGTTCTTC. Protein product: CSAVGGTGRNEQFF.

In this sample, this clonotype turned up once. The chain is built from TRBV10-3 and TRBJ2-7; D uncertain. CDR1 and CDR2 from the germline V gene are ENHRY and SYGVKD. V shed 4 bases and J shed 1 base, with 5 bases lying between them. The CDR3 loop spans 12 amino acids. This chain's CDR3 is CAISGSSYEQYF. For the CDR3, the DNA is TGTGCCATCAGTGGGAGTTCCTACGAGCAGTACTTC.

The genes are TRBV6-1 and TRBJ1-5; D might be TRBD1 (5 bases). The CDR3 contains 15 residues. Trimming shortened V by 1 base and J by 3 bases, and 10 bases separated the two germline ends. Per germline, CDR1 MNHNS and CDR2 SASEGT. This CDR3 reads CASSEVVGHNQPQHF. In DNA, the CDR3 is TGTGCCAGCAGTGAAGTAGTGGGGCACAATCAGCCCCAGCATTTT.

The rearrangement uses TRBV28 and TRBJ2-7, with TRBD2 identical over 8 bases. V lost 6 bases and J lost 0; bases outside the gene matches: 1. CDR1 is MDHEN, CDR2 SYDVKM, per germline. There are 13 residues in the CDR3. The CDR3 sequence: CASRSGSSYEQYF. For the CDR3, the DNA is TGTGCCAGCAGAAGCGGGAGCTCCTACGAGCAGTACTTC.

This clonotype was seen only a few times. The CDR3 nucleotides are TGTGCCAGCACCCCAGGGGGCACCCTTGGAGCCAAAAACATTCAGTACTTC. This codes for CASTPGGTLGAKNIQYF. The rearrangement uses TRBV6-5 and TRBJ2-4; 8 bases agree with TRBD1. The germline gives CDR1 MNHEY, CDR2 SVGAGI. V gave up 7 bases and J gave up 0 bases; unmatched junction bases: 11. The CDR3 consists of 17 residues.

In this sample, this clonotype turned up a few times. This chain links TRBV10-1 with TRBJ2-3; no clear D gene. The V end lost 3 bases, the J end lost 2 bases, and 9 bases lay between the germline ends. Per the germline V gene, CDR1 is WNHNN and CDR2 is SYGVQD (reference sequence). This CDR3 comprises 14 residues. CDR3 in amino acids: CASSEGATTDTQYF. CDR3 in DNA: TGCGCCAGCAGTGAAGGTGCTACCACAGATACGCAGTATTTT.

There are a few counts of this clonotype. This chain connects TRBV5-1 to TRBJ2-2; D may match TRBD1 or TRBD2 (5 bases each). The CDR3 loop spans 15 amino acids. Between the trimmed V and J ends, which lost 5 bases and 5 bases, there was a span of 16 bases. Germline CDR1 reads SGHRS; CDR2 reads YFSETQ. The CDR3 nucleotides are TGCGCCAGCAGGACCGGGACCCAAACAACCGGGGAGCTGTTTTTT. Translation: CASRTGTQTTGELFF.

The chain carries TRBV5-1 and TRBJ1-1; no definite D call. Trimming shortened V by 2 bases and J by 2 bases, and 4 bases separated the two germline ends. The germline gives CDR1 SGHRS, CDR2 YFSETQ. The CDR3 runs to 12 residues. The CDR3 reads CASSLDNTEAFF. CDR3 in DNA: TGCGCCAGCAGCTTAGACAACACTGAAGCTTTCTTT.

This clonotype appeared a few times. This chain uses TRBV29-1 with TRBJ1-1; TRBD1 matches at 7 bases. The V and J ends lost 0 bases and 8 bases, in that order; junction bases with no gene match: 6. This CDR3 region has 13 residues. The germline CDR1 and CDR2 sequences are SQVTM and ANQGSEA. This chain's CDR3 is CSVEDPEGAEAFF. The CDR3 nucleotides are TGCAGCGTTGAAGATCCGGAGGGGGCGGAAGCTTTCTTT.

This clonotype was observed a handful of times. The genes are TRBV5-5 and TRBJ2-6; D gene ambiguous. CDR3 length: 15 residues. Germline V gene lookup returns CDR1 SGHKS and CDR2 YYEKEE (reference sequence). The V and J ends lost 1 base and 2 bases respectively, with 7 bases between them. CDR3 coding DNA: TGTGCCAGCAGCTTGACCAGAACTGGGGCCAACGTCCTGACTTTC. This encodes CASSLTRTGANVLTF. The full variable domain, rest sourced from reference TRBV5-5 and TRBJ2-6, is DAGVTQSPTHLIKTRGQQVTLRCSPISGHKSVSWYQQVLGQGPQFIFQYYEKEERGRGNFPDRFSARQFPNYSSELNVNALLLGDSALYLCASSLTRTGANVLTFGAGSRLTVL.

This clonotype showed up many times. The chain carries TRBV20-1 and TRBJ1-2; D call uncertain. The CDR3 contains 15 residues. Germline assignment: CDR1 DFQATT and CDR2 SNEGSKA (reference sequence). The V end was cut by 3 bases, the J end by 0 bases, with 14 bases between. This CDR3 is CSASQPPKSNYGYTF. Here the CDR3 DNA reads TGCAGTGCTAGCCAGCCTCCCAAATCTAACTATGGCTACACCTTC.

The CDR3 DNA reads as TGTGCCAGCAGCCCAGCGGCGTTCTCCGGGGAGCTGTTTTTT. Translated, it gives CASSPAAFSGELFF. The chain is built from TRBV5-4 and TRBJ2-2; TRBD2 is a possible D gene (5 bases). Trimming left V 4 bases short and J 6 bases short, with 13 bases between. From germline, CDR1 is SGHNT and CDR2 YYREEE (reference sequence). CDR3 length equals 14 residues.

The J gene is TRBJ1-5, the V gene TRBV12-3 or TRBV12-4, with D unresolved. This CDR3 spans 14 amino acids. The germline V and J ends were trimmed by 2 bases and 7 bases, with 12 bases remaining between them. This CDR3 reads CASSLSVRGQPQHF. CDR3 sequence (DNA): TGTGCCAGCAGTTTATCAGTTCGAGGGCAGCCCCAGCATTTT.